This T cell receptor beta chain was documented in a study of T-cell memory formation after mild COVID-19. Study details: Most TCR clusters belonged to a single donor.

The CDR3 consists of 12 residues. From germline, CDR1 is MNHEY and CDR2 SVGEGT. Trimming removed 3 bases at V and 6 bases at J, with 6 bases between. cDNA libraries for TCR alpha and TCR beta, carrying sample barcodes and UMIs, came from 5'RACE with constant-segment primers. Using its own MiXCR run on the 5' RACE reads, TCRdb lists one record per CDR3 protein. The profile covers 300,000 to 350,000 distinct CDR3 sequences, with approximately 13% appearing a single time and about a fifth taken by the ten largest. The sequence was obtained from a man younger than 35 who had mild COVID-19 (a few samples of this study predate the infection). Cell type and time point are not known. This chain connects TRBV6-2 or TRBV6-3 to TRBJ1-5; D may be TRBD1 (5 bases). The specimen sequenced was PBMCs or a T cell subset sorted from them (not recorded which). CDR3 sequence reads: CASSYGGQPQHF. As DNA, the CDR3 is TGTGCCAGCAGTTATGGGGGTCAGCCCCAGCATTTT.